A single sample is the source of the 23 T cell receptor beta chains below, sequenced in a study of PD-L1 blockade in urothelial cancer. The protocol was immunoSEQ multiplex PCR, while the TCRdb copy is restricted to in-frame clones and leaves out a portion. The data hold about 120,000 clones, with 80% to 90% observed a single time. Time point in this sample: peripheral blood 6 weeks after treatment start. Sequences were derived from PBMCs, sampled around atezolizumab (anti-PD-L1) treatment. The receptors were gathered from a man aged 55 to 70 with urothelial cancer.

The chain uses TRBV7-9 and TRBJ2-7; D call uncertain. Per germline, CDR1 SEHNR and CDR2 FQNEAQ (reference sequence). V was cut by 2 bases and J by 0 bases, with 8 bases left in between. This CDR3 has 14 residues. CDR3 DNA: TGTGCCAGCAGCTTAATGACAAGCTCCTACGAGCAGTACTTC. It specifies CASSLMTSSYEQYF. Full variable domain (missing parts from reference TRBV7-9 and TRBJ2-7): DTGVSQNPRHKITKRGQNVTFRCDPISEHNRLYWYRQTLGQGPEFLTYFQNEAQLEKSRLLSDRFSAERPKGSFSTLEIQRTEQGDSAMYLCASSLMTSSYEQYFGPGTRLTVT.

This chain joins TRBV19 and TRBJ2-1; TRBD2 agrees at 7 bases. Germline CDR1 and CDR2: LNHDA and SQIVND (reference sequence). The CDR3 length is 15 residues. J lost 0 bases, V lost 4 bases, and 3 bases had no gene match. DNA of the CDR3: TGTGCCAGTAGTAGGGGGGGAAGCTCCTACAATGAGCAGTTCTTC. Its protein is CASSRGGSSYNEQFF.

The chain carries TRBV2 and TRBJ2-2; weak D call: TRBD2 (5 bases). This CDR3 has 14 amino acids. In germline, CDR1 is SNHLY, CDR2 FYNNEI. The V end lost 5 bases, the J end lost 6 bases, and 13 bases lay between the germline ends. The CDR3 DNA reads as TGTGCCAGCAGTTTGGAGTGGGGAGCCGGGGAGCTGTTTTTT. Translated: CASSLEWGAGELFF.

The V gene is TRBV9, the J gene TRBJ1-6; D gene ambiguous. Trimming removed 4 bases from V and 1 base from J, with 9 bases in between. This CDR3 has 15 residues. Germline-derived CDR1 and CDR2 are SGDLS and YYNGEE. Here the CDR3 reads CASSPSASYNSPLHF. CDR3 in DNA: TGTGCCAGCAGCCCCAGTGCATCCTATAATTCACCCCTCCACTTT.

For the CDR3, the DNA is TGTGCCAGCAGCCCCGGTCGAGGGGAGGGGGAAGCTTTCTTT. It yields the protein CASSPGRGEGEAFF. The chain links TRBV5-4 to TRBJ1-1, with a possible D match to TRBD1 (5 bases). Per the germline V gene, CDR1 is SGHNT and CDR2 is YYREEE (reference sequence). Trimming removed 4 bases from V and 8 bases from J, with 18 bases in between. This CDR3 has 14 amino acids.

This clone was seen just once. The chain joins TRBV5-1 to TRBJ2-1; no reliable D call. In germline, CDR1 is SGHRS, CDR2 YFSETQ. The V gene lost 3 bases and the J gene lost 4 bases, with 8 bases spanning the gap. The CDR3 loop spans 13 amino acids. The CDR3 loop is CASSSSLYNEQFF. The CDR3 nucleotides read TGCGCCAGCAGCTCCTCGTTGTACAATGAGCAGTTCTTC.

The chain combines TRBV6-6 with TRBJ2-3; TRBD2 matches 7 bases. Germline trimming cut 6 bases from V and 4 bases from J; bases unmatched to any gene: 10. The CDR3 consists of 15 residues. Germline V gene data show CDR1 as MNHNY and CDR2 as SVGAGI (reference sequence). The CDR3 DNA reads as TGTGCCAGCAGGGGCGGGAGAGGCGTCGCAGATACGCAGTATTTT. This translates into CASRGGRGVADTQYF.

The chain couples TRBV2 to TRBJ1-5; D perhaps matches TRBD1 (5 bases). The V end lost 5 bases, the J end lost 5 bases, and 16 bases lay between the germline ends. Looked up from germline, CDR1 is SNHLY and CDR2 is FYNNEI. There are 15 residues in the CDR3. The chain's CDR3 is CASSPERWGDQPQHF. The DNA of the CDR3 is TGTGCCAGCAGTCCTGAGAGGTGGGGGGATCAGCCCCAGCATTTT.

V is TRBV28 and J is TRBJ2-1, with 7 bases matching TRBD2. Per the germline V gene, CDR1 is MDHEN and CDR2 is SYDVKM. This CDR3 comprises 15 residues. With V trimmed by 5 bases and J by 0 bases, 4 bases remained unmatched. The CDR3 bases are TGTGCCAGCAGTCCGGGGGGAGGCTCCTACAATGAGCAGTTCTTC. The encoded protein is CASSPGGGSYNEQFF.

The CDR3 region has the DNA TGTGCCAGCAGCCTCAGACTCGGGGAGGGCACCTACGAGCAGTACTTC. It is translated as CASSLRLGEGTYEQYF. The chain carries TRBV7-9 and TRBJ2-7, with 7 nucleotides matching TRBD2. V lost 5 bases, J lost 2 bases, and 12 bases stayed unmatched. The length of the CDR3 is 16 residues. Germline CDR1 and CDR2: SEHNR and FQNEAQ (reference sequence). Drawing the rest from reference TRBV7-9 and TRBJ2-7, the complete variable domain is DTGVSQNPRHKITKRGQNVTFRCDPISEHNRLYWYRQTLGQGPEFLTYFQNEAQLEKSRLLSDRFSAERPKGSFSTLEIQRTEQGDSAMYLCASSLRLGEGTYEQYFGPGTRLTVT.

The chain combines TRBV5-1 with TRBJ2-7; TRBD2 is a possible D gene (5 bases). The CDR3 contains 15 residues. Germline V gene lookup returns CDR1 SGHRS and CDR2 YFSETQ. Trimming took 4 bases from V and 2 from J, leaving 16 bases between them. Written as DNA, the CDR3 is TGCGCCAGCAGCGAATCTAGCTTCGCCCCCTACGAGCAGTACTTC. Protein product: CASSESSFAPYEQYF.

This chain links TRBV7-2 with TRBJ1-4, with D possibly being TRBD1 (6 bases). The CDR3 length is 15 residues. The germline CDR1 and CDR2 sequences are SGHTA and FQGNSA. V lost 1 base to trimming and J lost 6 bases, with 12 bases between them. CDR3 region: CASSLGRGGDEKLFF. The CDR3 DNA reads TGTGCCAGCAGCTTAGGAAGGGGGGGGGATGAAAAACTGTTTTTT.

V usage is TRBV28 and J usage is TRBJ1-1; 8 bases agree with TRBD1. The CDR3 extends over 14 amino acids. From germline, CDR1 is MDHEN and CDR2 SYDVKM. The V gene end was trimmed by 6 bases and the J gene end by 0 bases; junction bases not matched to a gene: 3. CDR3 sequence: CASRSGQVNTEAFF. Written as DNA, the CDR3 is TGTGCCAGCAGGTCGGGACAGGTGAACACTGAAGCTTTCTTT.

The J gene is TRBJ2-7, the V gene TRBV5-6; D unclear. CDR1 is SGHDT and CDR2 is YYEEEE in the germline V gene. Trimming removed 2 bases at V and 4 bases at J, with 4 bases between. The CDR3 has 11 residues. For the CDR3, the DNA is TGTGCCAGCAGCTTCTTTTACGAGCAGTACTTC. Its translation: CASSFFYEQYF.

The chain combines TRBV7-8 with TRBJ2-1, with TRBD2 identical over 14 bases. This CDR3 has 14 residues. Unmatched junction bases numbered 1, after V lost 5 bases and J lost 7 bases. CDR1 and CDR2 (germline): SGHVS, FQNEAQ. CDR3 nucleotide sequence: TGTGCCAGCAGCAGGACTAGCGGGGGGAATGAGCAGTTCTTC. Translating gives CASSRTSGGNEQFF.

This clone was counted between two and nine times. The rearrangement links TRBV10-3 to TRBJ1-1; TRBD1 matches at 12 bases. CDR1 and CDR2 from the germline V gene are ENHRY and SYGVKD. The CDR3 spans 15 residues. The J segment lost 5 bases and the V segment lost 7 bases, leaving 8 bases of the junction unmatched. The CDR3 DNA sequence: TGTGCCATCAAGCCGGGACAGGGGGCGCAAACTGAAGCTTTCTTT. Residues: CAIKPGQGAQTEAFF.

A note on this clone: The sample has other DNA sequences that encode this CDR3 too. This chain uses TRBV6-5 with TRBJ2-5, with 11 bases matching TRBD1. V shed 0 bases and J 5 bases; nucleotides not matched to a gene: 5. Germline CDR1 MNHEY, CDR2 SVGAGI. The CDR3 has 16 residues. The DNA for the CDR3 is TGTGCCAGCAGTTACTCCGGACAGGGGGCACGGGAGACCCAGTACTTC. Amino acid sequence: CASSYSGQGARETQYF.

This clone was seen only a few times. The chain has TRBV5-5 and TRBJ1-4; no definite D call. V lost 1 base to trimming and J lost 7 bases, with 8 bases between them. This CDR3 has 13 residues. Germline CDR1 SGHKS, CDR2 YYEKEE (reference sequence). This CDR3 reads CASSLSGSEKLFF. Written as DNA, the CDR3 is TGTGCCAGCAGCTTGAGTGGTAGTGAAAAACTGTTTTTT. The full variable domain, completed using reference TRBV5-5 and TRBJ1-4, is DAGVTQSPTHLIKTRGQQVTLRCSPISGHKSVSWYQQVLGQGPQFIFQYYEKEERGRGNFPDRFSARQFPNYSSELNVNALLLGDSALYLCASSLSGSEKLFFGSGTQLSVL.

This clone was recorded only once. This chain links TRBV18 with TRBJ1-2; perhaps TRBD1 as D (6 bases). The CDR3 is made up of 14 amino acids. V lost 3 bases and J lost 5, with 13 bases in between. Germline V gene sequence: CDR1 KGHSH, CDR2 LQKENI. The CDR3 loop is CASSPRQEVYGYTF. The CDR3 DNA sequence: TGTGCCAGCTCACCGAGACAGGAGGTATATGGCTACACCTTC. Filled out from reference TRBV18 and TRBJ1-2, the complete variable domain reads NAGVMQNPRHLVRRRGQEARLRCSPMKGHSHVYWYRQLPEEGLKFMVYLQKENIIDESGMPKERFSAEFPKEGPSILRIQQVVRGDSAAYFCASSPRQEVYGYTFGSGTRLTVV.

The chain employs TRBV7-8 and TRBJ2-7, with D possibly TRBD2 on 6 matching bases. V lost 3 bases and J 3 bases, leaving 27 bases between the germline ends. Germline CDR1 reads SGHVS; CDR2 reads FQNEAQ. The CDR3 runs to 19 residues. CDR3 amino acids: CASSFVGRQEGGIYYEQYF. The CDR3 DNA reads TGTGCCAGCAGCTTTGTGGGGCGTCAGGAGGGCGGAATCTACTACGAGCAGTACTTC.

The J gene is TRBJ1-2, the V gene TRBV27, with TRBD1 matching 8 bases. The CDR3 has 16 amino acids. The junction had 4 bases not matched to a gene; V was cut back by 0 bases and J by 1 base. Germline V gene sequence: CDR1 MNHEY, CDR2 SMNVEV (reference sequence). CDR3 bases: TGTGCCAGCAGTTTATCATCAGGGGGCGGTAACTATGGCTACACCTTC. Protein sequence: CASSLSSGGGNYGYTF.

The J gene is TRBJ2-5, the V gene TRBV7-9; D may be TRBD2 (6 bases). In germline, CDR1 is SEHNR, CDR2 FQNEAQ (reference sequence). The CDR3 is 14 amino acids. Trimming removed 3 bases from V and 5 bases from J, with 13 bases in between. The chain's CDR3 is CASSFRDLGETQYF. The CDR3, as DNA: TGTGCCAGCAGCTTCAGGGACTTGGGGGAGACCCAGTACTTC.

This sequence joins TRBV4-2 and TRBJ2-7; D may be TRBD2 (5 bases). In germline, CDR1 is LGHNA, CDR2 YNFKEQ. Trimming shortened V by 0 bases and J by 3 bases, and 15 bases separated the two germline ends. CDR3 size: 16 residues. DNA of the CDR3: TGTGCCAGCAGCCAAGACGGAGCGGAAGCGTTCTACGAGCAGTACTTC. This gives the protein CASSQDGAEAFYEQYF.